The 27 T cell receptor beta chains presented below share a single source sample, sequenced in a study of blood T cell repertoires in COVID-19. Sequencing was performed with immunoSEQ multiplex PCR; in TCRdb, only in-frame clones are kept and a portion is missing. The sample includes more than 200,000 clones, 86% seen only once; the top ten take about 6%. Sequenced material: peripheral blood. These receptors came from a man older than 75 with acute or convalescent COVID-19.

This rearrangement joins TRBV7-2 to TRBJ2-1; 11 nucleotides align to TRBD1. Trimming took 4 bases from V and 6 from J; bases not matched to a gene: 5. The CDR3 covers 15 residues. Germline V CDR1 and CDR2: SGHTA, FQGNSA. CDR3 bases: TGTGCCAGCAGCTCTGACGGGACAGGGGGCAATGAGCAGTTCTTC. It is translated as CASSSDGTGGNEQFF.

The chain carries TRBV11-2 and TRBJ1-2; 12 nucleotides line up with TRBD1. CDR3 length: 14 residues. With V trimmed by 5 bases and J by 7 bases, 5 bases remained unmatched. Germline loops: CDR1 SGHAT, CDR2 FQNNGV. The CDR3 bases are TGTGCCAGCAGCATGGGACAGGGGGCGCTTGGCTACACCTTC. Encoded protein: CASSMGQGALGYTF.

The rearrangement joins TRBV12-5 to TRBJ2-5; 7 nucleotides agree with TRBD1. V shed 5 bases and J 1 base; nucleotides not matched to a gene: 4. Per the germline V gene, CDR1 is LGHNT and CDR2 is FRNRAP. The CDR3 contains 14 residues. The CDR3 DNA reads TGTGCTAGTGGTCCCGGGACAGCCCAAGAGACCCAGTACTTC. Translated, it gives CASGPGTAQETQYF.

This chain joins TRBV5-6 and TRBJ2-7; D remains ambiguous. Germline CDR1 SGHDT, CDR2 YYEEEE. V lost 5 bases to trimming and J lost 3 bases, with 9 bases between them. The length of the CDR3 is 12 residues. CDR3 loop: CASSLNSYEQYF. For the CDR3, the DNA is TGTGCCAGCAGTCTGAACAGCTACGAGCAGTACTTC.

The sample holds one count of this clone. The chain carries TRBV3-1 (or the pseudogene TRBV3-2) and TRBJ1-2, with TRBD1 as a possible D gene (6 bases). There are 16 residues in the CDR3. The V end lost 1 base, the J end lost 0 bases, and 12 bases lay between the germline ends. The germline V gene encodes CDR1 LGHDT and CDR2 YNNKEL (reference sequence). The CDR3, as DNA: TGTGCCAGCAGCCAAGGGCTCACAGGGACTAACTATGGCTACACCTTC. As protein: CASSQGLTGTNYGYTF.

This rearrangement joins TRBV2 to TRBJ1-2, with D unresolved. With 6 bases removed from V and 3 bases from J, the gap between germline ends came to 8 bases. The CDR3 has 12 residues. Germline-derived CDR1 and CDR2 are SNHLY and FYNNEI. The CDR3 coding sequence is TGTGCCAGCAGAGACACCTACTATGGCTACACCTTC. Protein: CASRDTYYGYTF.

This clone was counted a few times. The rearrangement uses TRBV2 and TRBJ2-7; TRBD1 matches 7 bases. The CDR3 sequence is 12 residues long. Germline CDR1 and CDR2: SNHLY and FYNNEI. Trimming took 6 bases from V and 6 from J; bases not matched to a gene: 5. Here the CDR3 reads CASRETGVEQYF. As DNA, the CDR3 is TGTGCCAGCAGGGAAACAGGGGTCGAGCAGTACTTC.

J is TRBJ2-2 and V is TRBV19; TRBD1 matches 10 bases. With 6 bases clipped from V and 5 bases from J, the junction kept 9 bases outside the gene matches. This CDR3 has 16 residues. Germline-derived CDR1 and CDR2 are LNHDA and SQIVND (reference sequence). The CDR3, as DNA: TGTGCCAGTAGCCTTTTTCCGGGACAGGGGACCGGGGAGCTGTTTTTT. Protein product: CASSLFPGQGTGELFF. Supplemented by reference TRBV19 and TRBJ2-2, the full variable domain reads DGGITQSPKYLFRKEGQNVTLSCEQNLNHDAMYWYRQDPGQGLRLIYYSQIVNDFQKGDIAEGYSVSREKKESFPLTVTSAQKNPTAFYLCASSLFPGQGTGELFFGEGSRLTVL.

This clone was seen only once. The V and J genes are TRBV19 and TRBJ2-1, with D perhaps TRBD2 (5 bases). CDR1 is LNHDA, CDR2 SQIVND, per germline (reference sequence). V was trimmed by 7 bases and J by 8 bases, leaving 18 bases between them. The CDR3 extends over 14 amino acids. The DNA for the CDR3 is TGTGCCAGTACCCCCTCGGCCCCTAGCTATGAGCAGTTCTTC. Its translation: CASTPSAPSYEQFF.

This chain uses TRBV29-1 with TRBJ1-4; 9 positions agree with TRBD1. Trimming cost V 6 bases and J 7 bases; bases outside gene matches: 6. CDR3 length equals 13 residues. Per the germline V gene, CDR1 is SQVTM and CDR2 is ANQGSEA. CDR3 loop: CSVETGGSEKLFF. CDR3 bases: TGCAGCGTGGAGACAGGGGGAAGTGAAAAACTGTTTTTT.

The chain employs TRBV7-2 and TRBJ1-6, with 8 nucleotides matching TRBD1. CDR3 length: 14 residues. CDR1 is SGHTA, CDR2 FQGNSA, per germline. V was clipped by 5 bases and J by 7 bases; unmatched bases: 4. The CDR3 coding sequence is TGTGCCAGCAGCCAAGACAGGGGAAATTCACCCCTCCACTTT. Protein: CASSQDRGNSPLHF.

This chain connects TRBV10-3 to TRBJ2-2; D gene uncertain. Germline-derived CDR1 and CDR2 are ENHRY and SYGVKD. V was cut by 8 bases and J by 7 bases, with 11 bases left in between. The CDR3 loop spans 12 amino acids. In nucleotides, the CDR3 is TGTGCCATCGGAGAAAGCTTCGGGGAGCTGTTTTTT. This codes for CAIGESFGELFF.

The genes are TRBV10-3 and TRBJ2-7; possibly TRBD1 for D (6 bases). Trimming removed 9 bases from V and 0 bases from J, with 15 bases in between. The CDR3 covers 14 residues. Germline CDR1 reads ENHRY; CDR2 reads SYGVKD. The CDR3 region is CAIATGQTSYEQYF. The CDR3 DNA follows: TGTGCCATAGCGACAGGTCAAACCTCCTACGAGCAGTACTTC.

This chain joins TRBV19 and TRBJ2-7; D perhaps matches TRBD2 (5 bases). V gave up 11 bases and J gave up 3 bases, with 11 bases separating them. The CDR3 length is 11 residues. CDR1 and CDR2 from the germline V gene are LNHDA and SQIVND (reference sequence). This CDR3 is CAPDGNYEQYV. CDR3 nucleotides: TGTGCCCCAGACGGGAACTACGAGCAGTACGTC.

The chain links TRBV5-5 to TRBJ2-1; 8 nucleotides line up with TRBD2. V dropped 2 bases and J dropped 5; count of bases not matched to a gene: 12. The CDR3 contains 17 residues. Germline CDR1 is SGHKS and CDR2 is YYEKEE (reference sequence). CDR3 sequence (DNA): TGTGCCAGCAGCTTAAAAAATCGGGAGGGCCGCAACAATGAGCAGTTCTTC. The encoded protein is CASSLKNREGRNNEQFF.

The rearrangement joins TRBV14 to TRBJ2-5; D perhaps matches TRBD1 (6 bases). CDR1 is SGHDN and CDR2 is FVKESK in the germline V gene. CDR3 size: 15 residues. Trimming shortened V by 3 bases and J by 7 bases, and 18 bases separated the two germline ends. In DNA, the CDR3 is TGTGCCAGCAGCCAGGAGACCGGGACAATAGGGACCCAGTACTTC. The encoded protein is CASSQETGTIGTQYF. The complete variable domain, with remaining parts taken from reference TRBV14 and TRBJ2-5, reads EAGVTQFPSHSVIEKGQTVTLRCDPISGHDNLYWYRRVMGKEIKFLLHFVKESKQDESGMPNNRFLAERTGGTYSTLKVQPAELEDSGVYFCASSQETGTIGTQYFGPGTRLLVL.

The chain has TRBV28 and TRBJ2-3; tentatively, D is TRBD1 (6 bases). In germline, CDR1 is MDHEN, CDR2 SYDVKM. Between the trimmed V and J ends, which lost 7 bases and 3 bases, there was a span of 11 bases. The CDR3 contains 13 residues. The CDR3 protein is CASTGTPTDTQYF. As DNA, the CDR3 is TGTGCCAGCACTGGGACACCGACAGATACGCAGTATTTT.

The V and J genes are TRBV3-1 (or the pseudogene TRBV3-2) and TRBJ2-5, with 8 positions matching TRBD2. Germline lookup yields CDR1 LGHDT and CDR2 YNNKEL (reference sequence). The CDR3 has 16 amino acids. Unmatched junction bases numbered 8, after V lost 0 bases and J lost 5 bases. Here the CDR3 reads CASSQDEGLAWETQYF. The CDR3, as DNA: TGTGCCAGCAGCCAAGACGAAGGACTAGCATGGGAGACCCAGTACTTC.

The chain has TRBV14 and TRBJ2-3, with D unresolved. Germline CDR1 and CDR2: SGHDN and FVKESK. The V end was cut by 2 bases, the J end by 2 bases, with 14 bases between. The CDR3 runs to 16 residues. The CDR3 DNA reads TGTGCCAGCAGCCAATTCGCTAGTTTCTACACAGATACGCAGTATTTT. Translating gives CASSQFASFYTDTQYF.

V gene TRBV7-2 combines with J gene TRBJ2-5; TRBD2 aligns across 10 bases. The CDR3 has 14 amino acids. Germline CDR1 and CDR2: SGHTA and FQGNSA. The trim removed 4 bases at V and 4 bases at J, leaving 3 bases unmatched. Written as DNA, the CDR3 is TGTGCCAGCAGCTCCTTAGCGGGAGGAGAGACCCAGTACTTC. Translated, it gives CASSSLAGGETQYF.

The rearrangement uses TRBV6-6 and TRBJ2-1; 10 bases are a match to TRBD2. Germline CDR1 is MNHNY and CDR2 is SVGAGI (reference sequence). The CDR3 covers 16 residues. The V gene end was trimmed by 4 bases and the J gene end by 5 bases; junction bases not matched to a gene: 8. The chain's CDR3 is CASSFYLAGEDNEQFF. CDR3 sequence (DNA): TGTGCCAGCAGTTTTTACCTAGCGGGGGAAGACAATGAGCAGTTCTTC.

The chain couples TRBV5-1 to TRBJ2-3, with 9 bases matching TRBD1. Germline loops: CDR1 SGHRS, CDR2 YFSETQ. The CDR3 sequence is 16 residues long. V shed 2 bases and J 2 bases; nucleotides not matched to a gene: 6. In DNA form, the CDR3 reads TGCGCCAGCAGCTTACCCGGGACAGGGTACACAGATACGCAGTATTTT. It is translated as CASSLPGTGYTDTQYF.

This sequence joins TRBV6-5 and TRBJ1-2; TRBD1 matches 9 bases. J was trimmed by 2 bases and V by 7 bases; bases with no gene match: 5. Per germline, CDR1 MNHEY and CDR2 SVGAGI. There are 14 residues in the CDR3. The CDR3, as DNA: TGTGCCAGCATCACCGGGACAGGGAACTATGGCTACACCTTC. Translation gives CASITGTGNYGYTF.

The CDR3 coding sequence is TGTGCCAGCAGCTCGCCGGGACTAGCGGGAGGTAACAATGAGCAGTTCTTC. Translated: CASSSPGLAGGNNEQFF. J is TRBJ2-1 and V is TRBV7-2, with 15 positions matching TRBD2. The CDR3 has 17 amino acids. V lost 4 bases, J lost 5 bases, and 6 bases stayed unmatched. Germline CDR1 is SGHTA and CDR2 is FQGNSA.

This sequence joins TRBV7-2 and TRBJ2-5, with a tentative D call TRBD2 (5 bases). The CDR3 extends over 14 amino acids. Trimming shortened V by 5 bases and J by 3 bases, and 13 bases separated the two germline ends. The germline CDR1 and CDR2 sequences are SGHTA and FQGNSA. The CDR3 region has the DNA TGTGCCAGCAGCGCGAGGGTCCAGAAAGAGACCCAGTACTTC. This sequence encodes CASSARVQKETQYF.

For the CDR3, the DNA is TGTGCCAGCAGCCGGACAGGGGAACCCGAGCAGTACGTC. Translation gives CASSRTGEPEQYV. The rearrangement joins TRBV3-1 (or the pseudogene TRBV3-2) to TRBJ2-7; 9 bases are a match to TRBD1. CDR3 length equals 13 residues. Germline V gene lookup returns CDR1 LGHDT and CDR2 YNNKEL (reference sequence). Unmatched junction bases numbered 4, after V lost 4 bases and J lost 6 bases.

CDR3 loop: CASSPAMTADLNYGYTF. Written as DNA, the CDR3 is TGTGCCAGCAGTCCGGCGATGACAGCAGATCTTAACTATGGCTACACCTTC. V gene TRBV27 combines with J gene TRBJ1-2, with D perhaps TRBD1 (5 bases). The CDR3 length is 17 residues. The germline gives CDR1 MNHEY, CDR2 SMNVEV (reference sequence). Trimming pared 5 bases from V and 1 base from J, leaving 20 bases between.